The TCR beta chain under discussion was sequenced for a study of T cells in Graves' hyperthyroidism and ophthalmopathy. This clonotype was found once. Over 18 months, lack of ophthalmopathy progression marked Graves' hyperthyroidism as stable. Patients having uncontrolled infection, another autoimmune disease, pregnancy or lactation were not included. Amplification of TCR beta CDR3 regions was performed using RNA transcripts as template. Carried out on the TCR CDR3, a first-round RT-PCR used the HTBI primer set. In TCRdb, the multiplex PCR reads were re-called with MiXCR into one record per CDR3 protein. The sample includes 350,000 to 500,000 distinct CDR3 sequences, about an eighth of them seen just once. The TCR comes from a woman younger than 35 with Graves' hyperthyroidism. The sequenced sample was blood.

CDR3 bases: TGTGCCAGCAGTTACACGGCAGGGGGCAGATTTAGAGACCACTACGAGCAGTACTTC. Amino acid sequence: CASSYTAGGRFRDHYEQYF. This sequence joins TRBV6-9 and TRBJ2-7; 8 bases map to TRBD1. Germline CDR1 and CDR2: MNHGY and SVAAGI. The CDR3 is 19 residues long. J lost 3 bases, V lost 3 bases, and 19 bases had no gene match.